This T cell receptor beta chain was identified in a study of cytomegalovirus exposure and HLA in healthy donors. Study summary: The same platform used for the roughly 610 first-cohort repertoires was also used for the roughly 130 validation repertoires, as a later analysis reported.

Study findings and constraints: The study labeled about 160 TCR beta chains cytomegalovirus-associated. There were a few CMV-associated chains whose specificity for CMV antigens was confirmed in vitro.

Comment on this clone: Antigen specificity is unknown.

Germline CDR1 MNHNS, CDR2 SASEGT. The CDR3 runs 14 residues. With V trimmed by 8 bases and J by 3 bases, 5 bases remained unmatched. Some clones are missing from TCRdb's copy, which holds only in-frame ones; the method was immunoSEQ multiplex PCR. The sample contains some 150,000 clones, 75% to 90% of which appear only once. This sequence originates from a woman in her thirties in good health and CMV-seropositive. Sequences were obtained from PBMCs. The genes are TRBV6-1 and TRBJ1-2, with 11 bases matching TRBD1. CDR3 nucleotides: TGTGCCAGCCTGGGACAGGGGGGGGACTATGGCTACACCTTC. Amino acid sequence: CASLGQGGDYGYTF.